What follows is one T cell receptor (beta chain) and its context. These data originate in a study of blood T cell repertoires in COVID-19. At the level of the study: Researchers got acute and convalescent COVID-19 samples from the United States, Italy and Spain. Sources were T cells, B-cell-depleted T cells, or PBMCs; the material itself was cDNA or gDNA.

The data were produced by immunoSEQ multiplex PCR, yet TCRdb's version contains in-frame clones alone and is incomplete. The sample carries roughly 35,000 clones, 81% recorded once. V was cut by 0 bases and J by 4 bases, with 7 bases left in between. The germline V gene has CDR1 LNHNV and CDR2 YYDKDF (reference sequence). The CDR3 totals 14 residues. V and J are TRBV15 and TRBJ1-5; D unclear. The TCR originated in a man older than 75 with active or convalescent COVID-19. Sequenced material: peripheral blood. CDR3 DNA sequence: TGTGCCACCAGCAGAGATCGGGGTAATCAGCCCCAGCATTTT. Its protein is CATSRDRGNQPQHF.